The 23 T cell receptor beta chains listed next were all sequenced from one sample in a study of CD8 T cells in Susac syndrome. Random-hexamer reverse transcription was applied to roughly 0.45 to 1 ug RNA. TCRdb re-called the immunoSEQ multiplex PCR reads through MiXCR, storing one row per CDR3 protein. The sample shows about 150,000 distinct CDR3 sequences, approximately 96% of them seen only once. Material: CD4+ T cells from PBMCs. These receptors all stem from a human donor with multiple sclerosis.

The chain has TRBV3-1 and TRBJ2-2; tentative D call: TRBD2 (5 bases). Looked up from germline, CDR1 is LGHDT and CDR2 is YNNKEL (reference sequence). The CDR3 totals 14 residues. With 3 bases removed from V and 2 bases from J, the gap between germline ends came to 7 bases. CDR3 in amino acids: CASSHEGNTGELFF. CDR3 bases: TGTGCCAGCAGCCATGAGGGAAACACCGGGGAGCTGTTTTTT.

The chain couples TRBV5-1 to TRBJ1-4, with 7 bases fitting TRBD1. The CDR3 covers 15 residues. Unmatched junction bases numbered 9, after V lost 4 bases and J lost 6 bases. Per the germline V gene, CDR1 is SGHRS and CDR2 is YFSETQ. The CDR3 bases are TGCGCCAGCAGCATAAACGGGGACAGATATGAAAAACTGTTTTTT. This sequence encodes CASSINGDRYEKLFF.

This clonotype came up once. The chain recombines TRBV27 with TRBJ2-1; 8 bases fit TRBD1. CDR1 is MNHEY and CDR2 is SMNVEV in the germline V gene (reference sequence). The CDR3 has 13 residues. V was clipped by 5 bases and J by 9 bases; unmatched bases: 6. CDR3 nucleotides: TGTGCCAGCAGTACCGAGGACAGGGTTGAGCAGTTCTTC. Translated, it gives CASSTEDRVEQFF.

The chain couples TRBV7-2 to TRBJ2-3; tentatively, D is TRBD1 (5 bases). V was shortened by 3 bases and J by 2 bases, with 6 bases between the two germline ends. Germline V gene sequence: CDR1 SGHTA, CDR2 FQGNSA. There are 13 residues in the CDR3. For the CDR3, the DNA is TGTGCCAGCAGCTTGGGGCACACAGATACGCAGTATTTT. Translation gives CASSLGHTDTQYF.

The chain recombines TRBV14 with TRBJ2-7, with 7 bases fitting TRBD1. The V gene's germline CDR1 is SGHDN and CDR2 FVKESK. The CDR3 length is 15 residues. V gave up 2 bases and J gave up 6 bases; unmatched junction bases: 10. For the CDR3, the DNA is TGTGCCAGCAGCCAAAGGACAGGACGGAAAACCGAGCAGTACTTC. Translated: CASSQRTGRKTEQYF. The entire variable domain, with the rest obtained from reference TRBV14 and TRBJ2-7, is as follows: EAGVTQFPSHSVIEKGQTVTLRCDPISGHDNLYWYRRVMGKEIKFLLHFVKESKQDESGMPNNRFLAERTGGTYSTLKVQPAELEDSGVYFCASSQRTGRKTEQYFGPGTRLTVT.

The rearrangement uses TRBV20-1 and TRBJ2-7; TRBD2 aligns across 8 bases. The germline V gene encodes CDR1 DFQATT and CDR2 SNEGSKA (reference sequence). Trimming at V came to 0 bases and at J to 5 bases, leaving 6 bases not matched to a gene. This CDR3 has 14 residues. The CDR3 loop reads CSARETGLGHEQYF. The DNA for the CDR3 is TGCAGTGCTAGAGAGACGGGACTAGGACACGAGCAGTACTTC.

The chain recombines TRBV11-1 with TRBJ2-2; no definite D call. Germline CDR1 SGHAT, CDR2 FQDESV (reference sequence). The CDR3 runs to 14 residues. Deletions cut 7 bases from V and 3 bases from J, with 12 bases between. The CDR3 DNA sequence: TGTGCCAGCAACCACAATTCGTACACCGGGGAGCTGTTTTTT. Translation: CASNHNSYTGELFF.

V usage is TRBV6-1 and J usage is TRBJ2-5; 9 bases map to TRBD2. Germline-derived CDR1 and CDR2 are MNHNS and SASEGT. This CDR3 is 12 amino acids long. With 8 bases clipped from V and 7 bases from J, the junction kept 5 bases outside the gene matches. CDR3 region: CASCGLASTQYF. CDR3 DNA: TGTGCCAGCTGCGGACTAGCGTCGACCCAGTACTTC.

The CDR3 sequence: CSARNRGGVRQETQYF. In nucleotides, the CDR3 is TGCAGTGCTAGAAACAGGGGTGGGGTAAGACAAGAGACCCAGTACTTC. The chain employs TRBV20-1 and TRBJ2-5, with 7 bases that match TRBD1. The V gene's germline CDR1 is DFQATT and CDR2 SNEGSKA (reference sequence). The V segment lost 2 bases and the J segment 2 bases; nucleotides outside the gene matches: 11. CDR3 length equals 16 residues.

The V and J genes are TRBV3-1 and TRBJ2-5; D remains ambiguous. Trimming took 2 bases from V and 5 from J, leaving 12 bases between them. Germline V gene sequence: CDR1 LGHDT, CDR2 YNNKEL (reference sequence). The CDR3 contains 14 residues. DNA of the CDR3: TGTGCCAGCAGCCAAAGGCAGGCCTCCGAGACCCAGTACTTC. This sequence encodes CASSQRQASETQYF.

The chain recombines TRBV2 with TRBJ2-7; D is tentatively TRBD1 or TRBD2 (5 bases each). This CDR3 has 16 amino acids. V was trimmed by 7 bases and J by 7 bases, leaving 26 bases between them. In germline, CDR1 is SNHLY, CDR2 FYNNEI. The CDR3 DNA sequence: TGTGCCAGCATAGGGGTGGAGGAGGCCATATTGCGGGAGCAGTACTTC. Translated, it gives CASIGVEEAILREQYF.

The V and J genes are TRBV9 and TRBJ2-5, with 7 bases aligning to TRBD1. Germline V CDR1 and CDR2: SGDLS, YYNGEE. This CDR3 has 14 residues. After removal of 3 bases from V and 1 base from J, the junction contained 3 bases not matched to a gene. This CDR3 is CASSADRVQETQYF. For the CDR3, the DNA is TGTGCCAGCAGCGCCGACAGGGTCCAAGAGACCCAGTACTTC.

This rearrangement joins TRBV19 to TRBJ1-5, with TRBD1 identical over 12 bases. The CDR3 covers 16 residues. V was pared by 3 bases and J by 7 bases, with 7 bases of the junction left unmatched. CDR1 and CDR2 from the germline V gene are LNHDA and SQIVND (reference sequence). The CDR3 reads CASSIEGQGARQPQHF. CDR3 coding DNA: TGTGCCAGTAGTATTGAGGGACAGGGGGCGCGACAGCCCCAGCATTTT.

A word on this clonotype: An end of the junction does not agree with germline; a read error may underlie this. The chain has TRBV7-2 and TRBJ2-7; no reliable D call. Germline lookup yields CDR1 SGHTA and CDR2 FQGNSA. There are 14 residues in the CDR3. The CDR3 reads CASSLLSPTAQPDF. CDR3 nucleotide sequence: TGTGCCAGCAGCTTACTTTCCCCCACCGCACAGCCCGACTTC.

J is TRBJ2-7 and V is TRBV5-6; 10 bases match TRBD1. With V trimmed by 4 bases and J by 1 base, 5 bases remained unmatched. Germline V gene data show CDR1 as SGHDT and CDR2 as YYEEEE. The CDR3 is made up of 15 amino acids. The CDR3 here is CASSPGTGASYEQYF. The CDR3 bases are TGTGCCAGCAGCCCTGGGACAGGGGCGTCCTACGAGCAGTACTTC.

V and J are TRBV9 and TRBJ2-5; TRBD1 agrees at 7 bases. The germline CDR1 and CDR2 sequences are SGDLS and YYNGEE. V lost 0 bases to trimming and J lost 1 base; unmatched junction nucleotides: 6. The CDR3 spans 16 residues. CDR3 region: CASSVGQGNVQETQYF. The CDR3 coding sequence is TGTGCCAGCAGCGTAGGACAGGGAAACGTCCAAGAGACCCAGTACTTC. Using reference TRBV9 and TRBJ2-5 for the parts outside the CDR3, the full variable domain is DSGVTQTPKHLITATGQRVTLRCSPRSGDLSVYWYQQSLDQGLQFLIQYYNGEERAKGNILERFSAQQFPDLHSELNLSSLELGDSALYFCASSVGQGNVQETQYFGPGTRLLVL.

The rearrangement links TRBV6-5 to TRBJ2-6; no reliable D call. Germline V gives CDR1 MNHEY, CDR2 SVGAGI. The CDR3 is made up of 18 amino acids. V was clipped by 2 bases and J by 0 bases, with 14 bases between them. In nucleotides, the CDR3 is TGTGCCAGCAGTTACACCAAACGCGGAAACTCTGGGGCCAACGTCCTGACTTTC. Protein sequence: CASSYTKRGNSGANVLTF.

The V and J genes are TRBV7-3 and TRBJ2-7; no reliable D call. In germline, CDR1 is SGHTA, CDR2 FQGTGA. This CDR3 spans 12 amino acids. In DNA, the CDR3 is TGTCCTTGCACGGGCACGTCCTACGAGCAGTACTTC. Its translation: CPCTGTSYEQYF.

The V gene is TRBV24-1, the J gene TRBJ1-5, with D maybe TRBD1 (6 bases). V dropped 6 bases and J dropped 1 base, with 6 bases sitting between them. The CDR3 covers 13 residues. Germline V gene sequence: CDR1 KGHDR, CDR2 SFDVKD. The CDR3, as DNA: TGTGCCACCAGTACAGGGAGCAATCAGCCCCAGCATTTT. It encodes CATSTGSNQPQHF.

CDR3 amino acids: CASKGGRASSVVAQYF. Here the CDR3 DNA reads TGTGCCAGCAAGGGCGGGAGGGCCTCTTCAGTCGTGGCCCAGTACTTC. J is TRBJ2-5 and V is TRBV28, with TRBD2 identical over 9 bases. J lost 9 bases, V lost 7 bases, and 18 bases had no gene match. Germline CDR1 and CDR2: MDHEN and SYDVKM. The CDR3 is 16 amino acids.

The rearrangement uses TRBV9 and TRBJ1-2; TRBD1 is a possible D gene (6 bases). The CDR3 has 12 amino acids. V was shortened by 3 bases and J by 10 bases, with 13 bases between the two germline ends. The germline V gene has CDR1 SGDLS and CDR2 YYNGEE. The CDR3 sequence is CASSAQTGVYTF. The CDR3 bases are TGTGCCAGCAGCGCCCAGACAGGAGTCTACACCTTC.

This chain connects TRBV28 to TRBJ1-5; TRBD1 might be the D (5 bases). Trimming pared 10 bases from V and 8 bases from J, leaving 21 bases between. The CDR3 is made up of 14 amino acids. Germline CDR1 and CDR2: MDHEN and SYDVKM. The CDR3 loop reads CATRGRRLWEPQHF. The CDR3 DNA reads TGTGCCACGCGGGGACGTCGACTCTGGGAGCCCCAGCATTTT.

The sample holds a few counts of this clonotype. The genes are TRBV6-1 and TRBJ2-7; D may be TRBD2 (6 bases). V lost 5 bases and J lost 1, with 12 bases in between. The CDR3 loop spans 14 amino acids. Germline V gives CDR1 MNHNS, CDR2 SASEGT. The CDR3: CASSPRGNSYEQYF. The CDR3 DNA follows: TGTGCCAGCAGTCCCCGGGGGAATTCCTACGAGCAGTACTTC.